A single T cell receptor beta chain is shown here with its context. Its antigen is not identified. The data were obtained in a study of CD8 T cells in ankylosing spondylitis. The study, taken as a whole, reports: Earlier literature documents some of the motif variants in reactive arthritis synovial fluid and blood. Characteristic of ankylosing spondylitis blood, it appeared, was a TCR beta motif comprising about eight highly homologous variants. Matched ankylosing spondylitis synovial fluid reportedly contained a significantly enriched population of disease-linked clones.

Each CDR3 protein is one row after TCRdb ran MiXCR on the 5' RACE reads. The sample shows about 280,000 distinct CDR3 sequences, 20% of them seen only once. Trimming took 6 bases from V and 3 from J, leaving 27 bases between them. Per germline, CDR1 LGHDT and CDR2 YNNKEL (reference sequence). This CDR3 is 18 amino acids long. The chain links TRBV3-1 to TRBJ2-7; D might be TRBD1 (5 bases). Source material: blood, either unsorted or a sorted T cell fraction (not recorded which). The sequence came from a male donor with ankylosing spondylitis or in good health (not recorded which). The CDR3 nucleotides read TGTGCCAGCAGTCAAAAGGCGGTACAGGCCAATATCCACTACGAGCAGTACGTC. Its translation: CASSQKAVQANIHYEQYV.